One sample yielded the 4 T cell receptor beta chains listed below, sequenced in a study of T-cell reconstitution after alpha-beta-depleted transplantation in children. Unique molecular identifiers were incorporated when the TCRbeta library was constructed. MiXCR, run by TCRdb on the PCR reads, gives a single entry per CDR3 protein. Here the sample spans 250,000 or so distinct CDR3 sequences, roughly a quarter being singletons. This material consisted of PBMCs, mostly from graft donor cells, taken 360 days after TCRalphabeta/CD19-depleted stem cell transplant. The receptor source for this set is a female patient aged 2 to 10 who had a stem cell transplant for congenital amegakaryocytic thrombocytopenia, so the T cells may come from the graft donor.

Only a few counts were recorded for this clonotype. The CDR3 nucleotides read TGCGCCAGCAGCCCTCGCGGGGCTGAAAAACTGTTTTTT. Its protein product is CASSPRGAEKLFF. The chain is built from TRBV4-1 and TRBJ1-4; a possible D gene is TRBD1 (5 bases). CDR1 and CDR2 from the germline V gene are MGHRA and YSYEKL. The ends were cut back, 4 bases at V and 7 bases at J, with 10 bases in the middle. The CDR3 sequence is 13 residues long.

This clonotype was seen at least ten times. The gene calls are TRBV4-3 and TRBJ1-1; D is undetermined. V gave up 1 base and J gave up 2 bases, with 8 bases separating them. This CDR3 is built from 14 residues. Germline V gene lookup returns CDR1 LGHNA and CDR2 YSLEER. The CDR3 DNA is TGCGCCAGCAGCCAAGGTCCGGTAAACACTGAAGCTTTCTTT. As protein: CASSQGPVNTEAFF.

The V gene is TRBV12-3 or TRBV12-4, the J gene TRBJ1-3, with D perhaps matching TRBD1 (5 bases). The CDR3 runs 15 residues. The V gene lost 5 bases and the J gene lost 3 bases, with 14 bases spanning the gap. CDR3 sequence reads: CASSGGQGSGNTIYF. The DNA for the CDR3 is TGTGCCAGCAGTGGTGGTCAGGGTAGTGGAAACACCATATATTTT.

This clonotype was seen a handful of times. The chain carries TRBV4-1 and TRBJ1-2, with 8 positions matching TRBD1. The germline gives CDR1 MGHRA, CDR2 YSYEKL. There are 14 residues in the CDR3. Trimming took 4 bases from V and 3 from J; bases not matched to a gene: 4. CDR3 nucleotides: TGCGCCAGCAGCCGCCCGACAGGGGACTATGGCTACACCTTC. This translates into CASSRPTGDYGYTF.